These T cell receptor beta chains were read from a single sample in a study of shared clonotypes between healthy human individuals. Profiled with immunoSEQ multiplex PCR; TCRdb holds only in-frame clones, not every one. This sample has around 2.1 million clones, with 85% to 95% found just once. The sample comprised naive CD8+ T cells from PBMCs. The source of these receptors is a man between 18 and 29 years old in good health. Some clones in this sample may be carry-over from other donors' samples. CDR3s include the opening cysteine and the closing phenylalanine or tryptophan. D genes are given only for firm matches. The size entry is marked missing in some rows and otherwise reads once, few, many or a size class.

v_gene	abundance	j_gene	d_gene	len	CDR3aa	CDR3nt
TRBV19	.	TRBJ2-1	.	14	CASSILGSDNEQFF	TGTGCCAGTAGTATTTTGGGGAGCGACAATGAGCAGTTCTTC
TRBV18	.	TRBJ2-7	.	14	CASSSDRTSHEQYF	TGTGCCAGCTCCTCGGACAGAACTTCGCACGAGCAGTACTTC
TRBV28	.	TRBJ2-7	.	15	CASSFHPGGGYEQYF	TGTGCCAGCAGTTTTCACCCAGGGGGAGGCTACGAGCAGTACTTC
TRBV27	.	TRBJ2-7	TRBD2	12	CASSVAGGRQSF	TGTGCCAGCAGTGTCGCGGGCGGGAGGCAATCCTTC
TRBV28	.	TRBJ2-1	TRBD2	15	CASIDPGGTNNEQFF	TGTGCCAGCATCGACCCTGGCGGGACTAACAATGAGCAGTTCTTC
TRBV19	.	TRBJ2-7	.	16	CASSIVYGGESYEQYF	TGTGCCAGTAGTATAGTGTACGGAGGGGAGAGCTACGAGCAGTACTTC
TRBV5-6	.	TRBJ2-3	TRBD1	17	CASSLGPQGVGTDTQYF	TGTGCCAGCAGCTTGGGGCCCCAGGGGGTTGGCACAGATACGCAGTATTTT
TRBV9	.	TRBJ2-3	.	17	CASSAPWTGLSTDTQYF	TGTGCCAGCAGCGCTCCTTGGACGGGACTTAGCACAGATACGCAGTATTTT
TRBV6-5	.	TRBJ1-3	.	15	CASRPGQSSGNTIYF	TGTGCCAGCAGACCTGGACAGTCCTCTGGAAACACCATATATTTT
TRBV9	.	TRBJ2-1	TRBD1	13	CASSGRQGNEQFF	TGTGCCAGCAGCGGAAGACAGGGCAATGAGCAGTTCTTC
TRBV7-9	.	TRBJ1-4	.	15	CASSPREGEVEKLFF	TGTGCCAGCAGCCCGCGAGAGGGGGAGGTGGAAAAACTGTTTTTT
TRBV29-1	once	TRBJ2-2	.	12	CSVPSWTGELFF	TGCAGCGTGCCAAGTTGGACCGGGGAGCTGTTTTTT
TRBV9	.	TRBJ2-3	.	15	CASSVEDRTTDTQYF	TGTGCCAGCAGCGTAGAAGACAGAACCACAGATACGCAGTATTTT
TRBV7-9	.	TRBJ2-1	.	16	CASSPTFTYSYNEQFF	TGTGCCAGCAGCCCGACCTTTACCTACTCCTACAATGAGCAGTTCTTC
TRBV9	.	TRBJ2-7	TRBD2	16	CASSVGSREWATEQYF	TGTGCCAGCAGCGTAGGTTCGCGGGAGTGGGCTACGGAGCAGTACTTC
TRBV18	.	TRBJ2-7	.	14	CASSPPEGDYEQYF	TGTGCCAGCTCACCACCGGAAGGAGATTACGAGCAGTACTTC
TRBV4-2	.	TRBJ2-3	.	15	CASSQEQRTTDTQYF	TGTGCCAGCAGCCAAGAGCAGCGGACAACAGATACGCAGTATTTT
TRBV7-9	.	TRBJ1-1	.	15	CASSLAIRTNTEAFF	TGTGCCAGCAGCTTAGCGATACGGACCAACACTGAAGCTTTCTTT
TRBV10-1	.	TRBJ2-7	.	12	CASSDGAYEQYF	TGCGCCAGCTCAGACGGGGCCTACGAGCAGTACTTC
TRBV14	.	TRBJ2-1	.	16	CASSKGGAIYYNEQFF	TGTGCCAGCAGTAAGGGGGGCGCGATCTACTACAATGAGCAGTTCTTC
TRBV6-1	.	TRBJ1-4	.	13	CASSPRNDEKLFF	TGTGCCAGCAGCCCACGGAACGACGAAAAACTGTTTTTT
TRBV28	.	TRBJ1-1	.	18	CASSGPGLKSPATTEAFF	TGTGCCAGCAGTGGTCCGGGACTCAAATCCCCGGCGACCACTGAAGCTTTCTTT
TRBV6-1	.	TRBJ2-7	TRBD1	15	CASNREPGQMSEQYF	TGTGCCAGCAACCGAGAACCGGGACAGATGTCCGAGCAGTACTTC
TRBV28	once	TRBJ2-7	.	14	CASTFSSSRYEQYF	TGTGCCAGCACCTTTTCCTCCTCACGGTACGAGCAGTACTTC
TRBV7-9	few	TRBJ2-7	TRBD2	12	CAAGGGSYEQYF	TGTGCCGCGGGAGGCGGATCCTACGAGCAGTACTTC
TRBV28	once	TRBJ1-4	.	14	CASRPDRPNEKLFF	TGTGCCAGCAGACCTGACAGACCTAATGAAAAACTGTTTTTT
TRBV7-2	.	TRBJ1-2	.	14	CASSSRTDYYGYTF	TGTGCCAGCAGCTCTCGGACAGATTACTATGGCTACACCTTC
TRBV20-1	.	TRBJ2-2	.	11	CSARDLGELFF	TGCAGTGCTAGAGATTTGGGGGAGCTGTTTTTT
TRBV27	.	TRBJ2-7	TRBD1	17	CASSPITGAVVYYEQYF	TGTGCCAGCAGCCCGATTACAGGGGCGGTTGTCTACTACGAGCAGTACTTC
TRBV15	.	TRBJ1-6	.	13	CATSRVLGSPLHF	TGTGCCACCAGCAGAGTGCTGGGTTCACCCCTCCACTTT
TRBV7-9	.	TRBJ2-7	.	13	CASSLDGSSGQYF	TGTGCCAGCAGCTTAGATGGGTCGAGCGGGCAGTACTTC
TRBV12-5	.	TRBJ2-2	.	17	CASGPRRGDPWHGELFF	TGTGCTAGTGGGCCTCGAAGGGGTGACCCGTGGCACGGGGAGCTGTTTTTT
TRBV4-1	.	TRBJ2-7	TRBD1	14	CASSQAGQGDEQYF	TGCGCCAGCAGCCAAGCGGGACAGGGCGACGAGCAGTACTTC
TRBV7-9	.	TRBJ1-2	.	12	CASSLESHGYTF	TGTGCCAGCAGCTTAGAGAGTCATGGCTACACCTTC
TRBV27	.	TRBJ1-5	TRBD1	15	CASRSGGAGNQPQHF	TGTGCCAGCAGGTCAGGGGGGGCTGGCAATCAGCCCCAGCATTTT
TRBV19	few	TRBJ1-1	.	13	CASSPQGNTEAFF	TGTGCCAGTAGTCCACAGGGGAACACTGAAGCTTTCTTT
TRBV19	.	TRBJ1-1	.	13	CASSLDPSSEAFF	TGTGCCAGTAGTCTTGACCCCAGCTCTGAAGCTTTCTTT